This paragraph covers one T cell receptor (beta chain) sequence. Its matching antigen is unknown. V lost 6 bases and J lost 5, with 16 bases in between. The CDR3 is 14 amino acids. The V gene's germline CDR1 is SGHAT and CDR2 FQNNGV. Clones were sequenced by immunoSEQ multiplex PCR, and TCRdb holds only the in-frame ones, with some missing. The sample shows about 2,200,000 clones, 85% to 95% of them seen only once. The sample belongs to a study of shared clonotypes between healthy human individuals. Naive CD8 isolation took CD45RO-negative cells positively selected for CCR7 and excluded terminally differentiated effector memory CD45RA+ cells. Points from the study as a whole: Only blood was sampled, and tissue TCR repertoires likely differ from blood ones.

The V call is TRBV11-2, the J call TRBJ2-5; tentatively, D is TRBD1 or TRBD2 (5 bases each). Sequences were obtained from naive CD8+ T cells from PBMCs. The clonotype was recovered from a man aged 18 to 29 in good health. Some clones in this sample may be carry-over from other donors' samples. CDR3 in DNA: TGTGCCAGCAGGTTATTCGGGACCGGCGAGACCCAGTACTTC. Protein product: CASRLFGTGETQYF.